A selection of T cell receptor beta chains follows, all from one sample in a study of blood T cell repertoires in COVID-19. Libraries were prepared by immunoSEQ multiplex PCR; TCRdb keeps only in-frame clonotypes and omits some of them. The sample carries roughly 230,000 clones, 88% recorded once. The specimen was peripheral blood. The source of these receptors is a man in his 70s with acute or convalescent COVID-19. The CDR3 runs from the conserved cysteine through the conserved F or W. Fields, in order: CDR3 DNA, CDR3 protein, clone size, V gene, D gene, J gene, CDR3 length. A D gene is named only where the DNA matches it firmly. Clone size is not always given. Where it is, it says once, few, many or a class for expanded clones.

cdr3_nt: TGTGCCAGCAGTTCCGGACAAGGTTGGTCACCCCTCCACTTT
cdr3_aa: CASSSGQGWSPLHF
clone_size: -
v_call: TRBV6-2/TRBV6-3
d_call: -
j_call: TRBJ1-6
cdr3_length: 14

cdr3_nt: TGTGCCAGCAGCTGGGGACAGGGGGCGGGTGAAGCTTTCTTT
cdr3_aa: CASSWGQGAGEAFF
clone_size: -
v_call: TRBV6-5
d_call: TRBD1
j_call: TRBJ1-1
cdr3_length: 14

cdr3_nt: TGCGCCAGCAGCTTGATTTTAGGGAGCGGAGATACGCAGTATTTT
cdr3_aa: CASSLILGSGDTQYF
clone_size: -
v_call: TRBV5-1
d_call: -
j_call: TRBJ2-3
cdr3_length: 15

cdr3_nt: TGTGCCAGCAGTCCCGGGGGGCAGGAGTACAATGAGCAGTTCTTC
cdr3_aa: CASSPGGQEYNEQFF
clone_size: many
v_call: TRBV2
d_call: -
j_call: TRBJ2-1
cdr3_length: 15

cdr3_nt: TGTGCCAGCAGCTTAGTTGGGGGCCCCAGCACAGATACGCAGTATTTT
cdr3_aa: CASSLVGGPSTDTQYF
clone_size: -
v_call: TRBV7-8
d_call: -
j_call: TRBJ2-3
cdr3_length: 16

cdr3_nt: TGTGCCAGCAGCCTTAACCAAGGGGGAAGACAGTACTTC
cdr3_aa: CASSLNQGGRQYF
clone_size: -
v_call: TRBV11-3
d_call: -
j_call: TRBJ2-7
cdr3_length: 13

cdr3_nt: TGTGCCAGTAGTGTACAGGGGTATCCTGGAAACACCATATATTTT
cdr3_aa: CASSVQGYPGNTIYF
clone_size: -
v_call: TRBV19
d_call: TRBD1
j_call: TRBJ1-3
cdr3_length: 15

cdr3_nt: TGTGCCAGCAGCGTAGGCGGGGGCGCCTACAATGAGCAGTTCTTC
cdr3_aa: CASSVGGGAYNEQFF
clone_size: -
v_call: TRBV9
d_call: -
j_call: TRBJ2-1
cdr3_length: 15

cdr3_nt: TGTGCCAGCAGCTTGGTCTTCCCTACGGGGCAGCCCCAGCATTTT
cdr3_aa: CASSLVFPTGQPQHF
clone_size: -
v_call: TRBV5-4
d_call: -
j_call: TRBJ1-5
cdr3_length: 15

cdr3_nt: TGTGCCAGCAGGGGAAACAGGGGTGCCTACAATGAGCAGTTCTTC
cdr3_aa: CASRGNRGAYNEQFF
clone_size: -
v_call: TRBV27
d_call: TRBD1
j_call: TRBJ2-1
cdr3_length: 15

cdr3_nt: TGTGCCAGCAGTGAACTTGCTTCCGGTAGTTCGGCCGGGGAGCTGTTTTTT
cdr3_aa: CASSELASGSSAGELFF
clone_size: -
v_call: TRBV2
d_call: -
j_call: TRBJ2-2
cdr3_length: 17

cdr3_nt: TGTGCCAGTAGTATCCAGGCAGCTTCCTACAATGAGCAGTTCTTC
cdr3_aa: CASSIQAASYNEQFF
clone_size: -
v_call: TRBV19
d_call: -
j_call: TRBJ2-1
cdr3_length: 15

cdr3_nt: TGCAGCGTTTGGGATAGCGGGAGGCCCTACGAGCAGTACTTC
cdr3_aa: CSVWDSGRPYEQYF
clone_size: -
v_call: TRBV29-1
d_call: TRBD2
j_call: TRBJ2-7
cdr3_length: 14

cdr3_nt: TGTGCCAGCAGTTATGTAACAGGGGGTAGGTCTGGGGCCAACGTCCTGACTTTC
cdr3_aa: CASSYVTGGRSGANVLTF
clone_size: -
v_call: TRBV28
d_call: TRBD1
j_call: TRBJ2-6
cdr3_length: 18

cdr3_nt: TGTGCCAGCAGCTCTACTGACTCAGGGAAGCTGTTTTTT
cdr3_aa: CASSSTDSGKLFF
clone_size: -
v_call: TRBV7-8
d_call: -
j_call: TRBJ1-4
cdr3_length: 13

cdr3_nt: TGTGCCAGCAGCTCACGGACTAGCGTTATTGATGAGCAGTTCTTC
cdr3_aa: CASSSRTSVIDEQFF
clone_size: once
v_call: TRBV7-9
d_call: TRBD2
j_call: TRBJ2-1
cdr3_length: 15

cdr3_nt: TGTGCCAGCAGCCAGAGCGGTAGGCAAGAGACCCAGTACTTC
cdr3_aa: CASSQSGRQETQYF
clone_size: -
v_call: TRBV7-2
d_call: -
j_call: TRBJ2-5
cdr3_length: 14

cdr3_nt: TGCAGTGCTAGAGACATCTATGGCTACACCTTC
cdr3_aa: CSARDIYGYTF
clone_size: -
v_call: TRBV20-1
d_call: -
j_call: TRBJ1-2
cdr3_length: 11

cdr3_nt: TGCGCCAGCAGCCCGGGACTCGGAGGGAACTATGGCTACACCTTC
cdr3_aa: CASSPGLGGNYGYTF
clone_size: -
v_call: TRBV5-1
d_call: -
j_call: TRBJ1-2
cdr3_length: 15

cdr3_nt: TGCAGCGTTGGGTCGCAGGGGGAAGAGGCCTTC
cdr3_aa: CSVGSQGEEAF
clone_size: -
v_call: TRBV29-1
d_call: TRBD1
j_call: TRBJ1-2
cdr3_length: 11

cdr3_nt: TGTGCCAGCAGTCCCTCAGGGCGGGGTAATTCACCCCTCCACTTT
cdr3_aa: CASSPSGRGNSPLHF
clone_size: -
v_call: TRBV28
d_call: -
j_call: TRBJ1-6
cdr3_length: 15

cdr3_nt: TGTGCCAGCTCACCCTTGGACACGGTGTATTACGAGCAGTACTTC
cdr3_aa: CASSPLDTVYYEQYF
clone_size: -
v_call: TRBV18
d_call: -
j_call: TRBJ2-7
cdr3_length: 15

cdr3_nt: TGCGCCAGCAGCCCCACTGGTCTAGCGGGAATTTACGAGCAGTACTTC
cdr3_aa: CASSPTGLAGIYEQYF
clone_size: -
v_call: TRBV5-1
d_call: TRBD2
j_call: TRBJ2-7
cdr3_length: 16

cdr3_nt: TGTGCCAGTAGTGTGGCCGGGGGTACTAGCACAGATACGCAGTATTTT
cdr3_aa: CASSVAGGTSTDTQYF
clone_size: -
v_call: TRBV19
d_call: -
j_call: TRBJ2-3
cdr3_length: 16

cdr3_nt: TGTGCCAGTGCCATCGGACAGGGAGTTGTCGACTACACCTTC
cdr3_aa: CASAIGQGVVDYTF
clone_size: -
v_call: TRBV19
d_call: TRBD1
j_call: TRBJ1-2
cdr3_length: 14

cdr3_nt: TGTGCCAGCAGTGTTATGACTAGCGGGAGAGGTCACGGGGAGCTGTTTTTT
cdr3_aa: CASSVMTSGRGHGELFF
clone_size: -
v_call: TRBV2
d_call: TRBD2
j_call: TRBJ2-2
cdr3_length: 17

cdr3_nt: TGTGCCAGCAGTTTATCGCAGGGGTTGGCCGGGGAGCTGTTTTTT
cdr3_aa: CASSLSQGLAGELFF
clone_size: -
v_call: TRBV27
d_call: -
j_call: TRBJ2-2
cdr3_length: 15

cdr3_nt: TGTGCCAGCTCACCAGGGAGCAGCAATCAGCCCCAGCATTTT
cdr3_aa: CASSPGSSNQPQHF
clone_size: -
v_call: TRBV18
d_call: -
j_call: TRBJ1-5
cdr3_length: 14

cdr3_nt: TGCGCCAGCAGTCCCGAGGGAGGGGACTATGGCTACACCTTC
cdr3_aa: CASSPEGGDYGYTF
clone_size: once
v_call: TRBV5-1
d_call: -
j_call: TRBJ1-2
cdr3_length: 14

cdr3_nt: TGTGCCAGCAGCCTAACAGGGGTCGATAATGAAAAACTGTTTTTT
cdr3_aa: CASSLTGVDNEKLFF
clone_size: -
v_call: TRBV9
d_call: TRBD1
j_call: TRBJ1-4
cdr3_length: 15

cdr3_nt: TGCAGCGTTACCGGGACAGGGGGCTCCTACGAGCAGTACTTC
cdr3_aa: CSVTGTGGSYEQYF
clone_size: once
v_call: TRBV29-1
d_call: TRBD1
j_call: TRBJ2-7
cdr3_length: 14

cdr3_nt: TGTGCCAGCAGTGGTCTAGCAAATCTCAACGAGCAGTACTTC
cdr3_aa: CASSGLANLNEQYF
clone_size: -
v_call: TRBV2
d_call: -
j_call: TRBJ2-7
cdr3_length: 14

cdr3_nt: TGTGCCAGCGCCCCGGGAAATAAGAACACTGAAGCTTTCTTT
cdr3_aa: CASAPGNKNTEAFF
clone_size: -
v_call: TRBV14
d_call: -
j_call: TRBJ1-1
cdr3_length: 14

cdr3_nt: TGTGCCAGCAGCCAAGATTACATTCCGACTAATACGCAGTATTTT
cdr3_aa: CASSQDYIPTNTQYF
clone_size: -
v_call: TRBV14
d_call: -
j_call: TRBJ2-3
cdr3_length: 15

cdr3_nt: TGCGCCAGCAGCTTCGGGGGAAGGACTGAAGCTTTCTTT
cdr3_aa: CASSFGGRTEAFF
clone_size: -
v_call: TRBV5-1
d_call: -
j_call: TRBJ1-1
cdr3_length: 13

cdr3_nt: TGTGCCAGCAGCCAAGATTGGATCAAAGAGGACACTGAAGCTTTCTTT
cdr3_aa: CASSQDWIKEDTEAFF
clone_size: -
v_call: TRBV4-2
d_call: -
j_call: TRBJ1-1
cdr3_length: 16

cdr3_nt: TGTGCCAGCAGTCGAATGACAGGGGAAACCGTTAGCTATGGCTACACCTTC
cdr3_aa: CASSRMTGETVSYGYTF
clone_size: -
v_call: TRBV5-5
d_call: TRBD1
j_call: TRBJ1-2
cdr3_length: 17

cdr3_nt: TGTGCCACCAGTGATTTGCAAACAGATACCACCGGGGAGCTGTTTTTT
cdr3_aa: CATSDLQTDTTGELFF
clone_size: -
v_call: TRBV24-1
d_call: -
j_call: TRBJ2-2
cdr3_length: 16

cdr3_nt: TGTGCCAGCAGCAAAAGGAGGGGACTTCAGGGTGAGCAGTTCTTC
cdr3_aa: CASSKRRGLQGEQFF
clone_size: once
v_call: TRBV21-1
d_call: -
j_call: TRBJ2-1
cdr3_length: 15